The present T cell receptor (beta chain) was sequenced within a study of cytomegalovirus exposure and HLA in healthy donors. The V gene's germline CDR1 is MDHEN and CDR2 SYDVKM. The junction had 2 bases not matched to a gene; V was cut back by 4 bases and J by 2 bases. The CDR3 sequence is 14 residues long. With 60 Vbeta and 13 Jbeta primers, the PCR was carried out. Generated by immunoSEQ multiplex PCR, the TCRdb table keeps only in-frame clones and is missing some. The profile covers about 130,000 clones, with 70% to 80% appearing a single time and approximately 2% taken by the ten largest. This rearrangement joins TRBV28 to TRBJ1-1; TRBD1 agrees at 9 bases. The source of this sequence is a man aged 25 to 45 in good health and CMV-seronegative. Sequencing input: PBMCs. DNA for the CDR3: TGTGCCAGCAGTTCGGGACAGGGCAACACTGAAGCTTTCTTT. It yields the protein CASSSGQGNTEAFF.